This T cell receptor (beta chain) derives from a study of T cell responses to AZD1222 COVID-19 vaccine. The method was immunoSEQ multiplex PCR; TCRdb's version includes in-frame clones alone and lacks a portion of them. The repertoire has under 150,000 clones, roughly 88% of them found once; the top ten carry 1.5% to 2%. V lost 6 bases, J lost 0 bases, and 6 bases lay in between. The germline CDR1 and CDR2 sequences are MDHEN and SYDVKM. The CDR3 totals 14 residues. Sequencing used peripheral blood, obtained 28 days after the second AZD1222 dose. V is TRBV28 and J is TRBJ2-6; D is unresolved. The sequence was collected from an adult who received the AZD1222 COVID-19 vaccine. The CDR3 loop reads CASSVVSGANVLTF. Written as DNA, the CDR3 is TGTGCCAGCAGCGTCGTCTCTGGGGCCAACGTCCTGACTTTC.